This TCR beta chain was sequenced for a study of CD8+ T cells in alopecia areata. Whole-study findings and limits: Both scalp clonality and the expanded CD8+ clones among the top 100 showed a significant decrease with tofacitinib. In scalp and blood during tofacitinib, many expanded lesional clones persisted. With patients, TCR sharing proved less clear than in mice, a difference possibly related to HLA.

The CDR3 has 11 residues. Germline lookup yields CDR1 GTSNPN and CDR2 SVGIG (reference sequence). Trimming removed 2 bases from V and 11 bases from J, with 12 bases in between. Treatment given: oral pan-JAK inhibitor, 5-10 mg twice daily. Comments on this clone: Its antigen is unidentified.

In each case, RNA was isolated and then reverse transcribed into cDNA as the sequencing template. Clones were read by immunoSEQ multiplex PCR, and TCRdb kept only the in-frame ones, dropping some. The table lists around 100,000 clones, around 84% of them singletons. This chain uses TRBV30 with TRBJ1-1; D might be TRBD1 (5 bases). The specimen was CD8+ T cells sorted from blood, collected at approximately week 34, from a patient treated with tofacitinib. The source is a human donor with alopecia areata. Here the CDR3 DNA reads TGTGCCTGGAGTCCAGGTCAGGGTGCTTTCTTT. This encodes CAWSPGQGAFF.